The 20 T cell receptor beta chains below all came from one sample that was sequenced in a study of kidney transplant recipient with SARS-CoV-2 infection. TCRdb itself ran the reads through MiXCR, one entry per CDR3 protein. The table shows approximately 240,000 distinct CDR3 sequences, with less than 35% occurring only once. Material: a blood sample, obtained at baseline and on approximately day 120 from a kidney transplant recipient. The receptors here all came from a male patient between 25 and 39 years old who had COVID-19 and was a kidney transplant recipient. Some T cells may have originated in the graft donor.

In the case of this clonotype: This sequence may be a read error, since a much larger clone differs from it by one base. The CDR3 sequence is CASRPGTSGYSYERYF. The CDR3 coding sequence is TGTGCCAGCAGGCCCGGGACTAGCGGTTACTCCTACGAGCGGTACTTC. V is TRBV2 and J is TRBJ2-7, with TRBD2 identical over 11 bases. The germline gives CDR1 SNHLY, CDR2 FYNNEI. The CDR3 loop spans 16 amino acids.

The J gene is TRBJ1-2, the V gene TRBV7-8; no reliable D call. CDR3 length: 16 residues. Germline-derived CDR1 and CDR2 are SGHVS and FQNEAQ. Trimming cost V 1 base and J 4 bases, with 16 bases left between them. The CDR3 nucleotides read TGTGCCAGCAGCTTAGAGGAGAGGGAGGTGGGCTATGGCTACACCTTC. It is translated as CASSLEEREVGYGYTF.

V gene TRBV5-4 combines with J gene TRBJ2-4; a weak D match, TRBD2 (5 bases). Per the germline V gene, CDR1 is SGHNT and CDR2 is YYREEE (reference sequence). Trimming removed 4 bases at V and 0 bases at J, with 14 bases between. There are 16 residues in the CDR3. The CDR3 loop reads CASSNPSTLAKNIQYF. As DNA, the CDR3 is TGTGCCAGCAGCAATCCTAGCACTTTAGCCAAAAACATTCAGTACTTC.

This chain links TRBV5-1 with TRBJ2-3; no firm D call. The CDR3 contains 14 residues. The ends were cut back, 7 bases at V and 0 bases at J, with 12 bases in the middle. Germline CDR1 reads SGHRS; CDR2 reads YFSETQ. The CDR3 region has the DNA TGCGCCAGCGGTTTGTGGGGAAGCACAGATACGCAGTATTTT. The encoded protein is CASGLWGSTDTQYF.

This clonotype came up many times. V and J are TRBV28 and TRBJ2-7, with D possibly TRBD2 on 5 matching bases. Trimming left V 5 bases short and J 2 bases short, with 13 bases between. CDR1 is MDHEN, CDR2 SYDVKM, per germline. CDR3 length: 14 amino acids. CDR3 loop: CASSVSGRAYEQYF. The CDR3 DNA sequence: TGTGCCAGCAGTGTGAGCGGCCGCGCCTACGAGCAGTACTTC.

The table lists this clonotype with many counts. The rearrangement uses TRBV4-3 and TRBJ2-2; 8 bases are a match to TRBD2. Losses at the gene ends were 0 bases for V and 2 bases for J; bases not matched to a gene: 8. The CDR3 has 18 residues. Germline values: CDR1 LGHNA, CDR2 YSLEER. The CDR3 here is CASSQEVSGTINTGELFF. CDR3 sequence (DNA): TGCGCCAGCAGCCAAGAAGTTAGCGGGACTATAAACACCGGGGAGCTGTTTTTT.

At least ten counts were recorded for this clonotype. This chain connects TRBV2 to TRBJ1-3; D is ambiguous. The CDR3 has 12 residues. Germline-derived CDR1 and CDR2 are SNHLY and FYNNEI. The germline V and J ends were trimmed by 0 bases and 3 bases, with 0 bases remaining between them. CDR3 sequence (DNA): TGTGCCAGCAGTGAAGCTGGAAACACCATATATTTT. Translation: CASSEAGNTIYF.

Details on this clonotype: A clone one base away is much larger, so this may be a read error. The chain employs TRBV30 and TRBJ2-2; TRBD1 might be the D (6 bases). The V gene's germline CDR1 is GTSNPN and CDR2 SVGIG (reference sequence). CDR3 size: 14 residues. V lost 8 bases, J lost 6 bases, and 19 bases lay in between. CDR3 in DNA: TGTGCCAGAGCACAGGGTGGCGACGCCGGGGAGCTGTTTTTT. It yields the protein CARAQGGDAGELFF.

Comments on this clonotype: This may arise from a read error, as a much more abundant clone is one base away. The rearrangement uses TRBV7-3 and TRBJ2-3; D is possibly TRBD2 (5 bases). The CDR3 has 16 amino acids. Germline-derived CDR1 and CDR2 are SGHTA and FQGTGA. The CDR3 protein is CARSSSAAASTDTQYF. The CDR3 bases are TGTGCCAGAAGCTCCAGTGCAGCGGCTAGCACAGATACGCAGTATTTT.

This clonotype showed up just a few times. The DNA for the CDR3 is TGTGCCAGTAGTATGGGTTCTAGCGGGAGTCAGCGCACAGATACGCAGTATTTT. Protein product: CASSMGSSGSQRTDTQYF. The chain employs TRBV19 and TRBJ2-3; 10 bases are a match to TRBD2. Germline lookup yields CDR1 LNHDA and CDR2 SQIVND (reference sequence). CDR3 size: 18 residues. V lost 3 bases, J lost 1 base, and 10 bases stayed unmatched.

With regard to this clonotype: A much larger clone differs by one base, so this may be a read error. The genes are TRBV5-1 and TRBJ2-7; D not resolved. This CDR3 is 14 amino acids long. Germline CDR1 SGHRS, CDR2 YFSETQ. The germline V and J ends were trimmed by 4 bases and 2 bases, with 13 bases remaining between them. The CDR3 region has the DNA TGCGCCAGCAGCGTGGACGGCCGAACCTACGAGCAGTACTTC. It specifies CASSVDGRTYEQYF.

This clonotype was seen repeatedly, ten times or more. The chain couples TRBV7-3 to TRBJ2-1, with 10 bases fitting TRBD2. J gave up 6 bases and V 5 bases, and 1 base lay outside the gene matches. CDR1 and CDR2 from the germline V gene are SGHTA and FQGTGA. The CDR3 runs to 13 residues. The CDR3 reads CASSPSGSNEQFF. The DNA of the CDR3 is TGTGCCAGCAGCCCTAGCGGGAGCAATGAGCAGTTCTTC.

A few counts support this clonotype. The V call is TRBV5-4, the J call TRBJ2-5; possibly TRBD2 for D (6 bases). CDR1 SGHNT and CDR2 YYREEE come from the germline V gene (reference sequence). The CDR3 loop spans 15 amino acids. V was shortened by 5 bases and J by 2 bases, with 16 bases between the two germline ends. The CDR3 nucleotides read TGTGCCAGCAGTTATCGGGAGAGTGGACAAGAGACCCAGTACTTC. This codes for CASSYRESGQETQYF. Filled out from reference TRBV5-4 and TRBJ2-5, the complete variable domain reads ETGVTQSPTHLIKTRGQQVTLRCSSQSGHNTVSWYQQALGQGPQFIFQYYREEENGRGNFPPRFSGLQFPNYSSELNVNALELDDSALYLCASSYRESGQETQYFGPGTRLLVL.

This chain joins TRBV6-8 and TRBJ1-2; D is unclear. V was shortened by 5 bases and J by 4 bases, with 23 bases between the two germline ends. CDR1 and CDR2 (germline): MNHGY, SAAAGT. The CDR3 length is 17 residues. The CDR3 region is CASSAYVRSRKTYGYTF. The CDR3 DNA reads TGTGCCAGCAGTGCGTATGTACGCTCTAGAAAGACCTATGGCTACACCTTC.

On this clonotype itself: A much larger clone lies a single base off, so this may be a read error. CDR3 DNA: TGTGCCAGCAGTCCCGGGGGCGGGACAGAGACCCAGTACTTC. This codes for CASSPGGGTETQYF. The V and J genes are TRBV28 and TRBJ2-3; D may match TRBD1 or TRBD2 (6 bases each). TRBJ2-5 explains the end of the DNA better; the J call may be wrong. CDR1 MDHEN and CDR2 SYDVKM come from the germline V gene. This CDR3 has 14 residues.

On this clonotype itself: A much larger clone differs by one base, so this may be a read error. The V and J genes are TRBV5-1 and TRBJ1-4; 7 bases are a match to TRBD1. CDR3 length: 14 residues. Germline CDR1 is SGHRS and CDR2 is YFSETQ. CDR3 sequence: CASSFGTANGKLFF. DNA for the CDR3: TGCGCCAGCAGCTTCGGGACAGCTAATGGAAAACTGTTTTTT.

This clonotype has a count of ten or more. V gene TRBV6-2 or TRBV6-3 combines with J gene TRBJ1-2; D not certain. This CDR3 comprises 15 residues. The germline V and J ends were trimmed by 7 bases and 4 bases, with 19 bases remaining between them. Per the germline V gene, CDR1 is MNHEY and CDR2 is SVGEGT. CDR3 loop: CASIPGGDLPYGYTF. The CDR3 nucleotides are TGTGCCAGCATTCCCGGTGGTGATCTCCCCTATGGCTACACCTTC.

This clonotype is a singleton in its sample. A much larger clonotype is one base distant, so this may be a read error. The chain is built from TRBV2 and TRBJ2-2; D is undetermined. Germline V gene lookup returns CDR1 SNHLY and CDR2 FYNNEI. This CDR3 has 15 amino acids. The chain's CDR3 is CAGSEKGLDTGELFF. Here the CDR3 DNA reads TGTGCCGGCAGTGAAAAGGGTCTGGACACCGGGGAGCTGTTTTTT.

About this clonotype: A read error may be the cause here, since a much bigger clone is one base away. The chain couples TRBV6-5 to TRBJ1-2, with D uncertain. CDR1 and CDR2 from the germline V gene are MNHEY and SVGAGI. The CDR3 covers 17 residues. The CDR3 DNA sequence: TGTGCCAGCAGTCAAACAGACTCTATGCGAAAGACCTATGGCTACGCCTTC. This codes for CASSQTDSMRKTYGYAF.

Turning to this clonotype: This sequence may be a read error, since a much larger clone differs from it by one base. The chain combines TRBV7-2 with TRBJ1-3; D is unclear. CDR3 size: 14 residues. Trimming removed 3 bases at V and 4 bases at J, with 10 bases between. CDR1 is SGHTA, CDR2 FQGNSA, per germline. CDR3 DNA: TGTGCCAGCAGCTTGTTAAGGATCGGAAACACCATATATTTT. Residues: CASSLLRIGNTIYF.